The next 5 T cell receptor beta chains were all read from a single sample in a study of blood T cell repertoires in COVID-19. Data came from immunoSEQ multiplex PCR; TCRdb stores just in-frame clones and leaves some out. In the table there are 200,000 to 250,000 clones, around 88% of which are singletons. Sequencing was done on a sample of peripheral blood. These receptors originate from a woman aged 30 to 39 who had recovered from COVID-19.

V is TRBV6-5 and J is TRBJ2-1, with TRBD1 as a possible D gene (6 bases). Per the germline V gene, CDR1 is MNHEY and CDR2 is SVGAGI. The CDR3 is made up of 15 amino acids. V lost 4 bases to trimming and J lost 3 bases, with 13 bases between them. Here the CDR3 reads CASSFTSGDYNEQFF. The CDR3 DNA is TGTGCCAGCAGTTTTACCTCAGGGGACTACAATGAGCAGTTCTTC.

V usage is TRBV3-1 (or the pseudogene TRBV3-2) and J usage is TRBJ2-2, with 9 bases aligning to TRBD1. CDR1 and CDR2 (germline): LGHDT, YNNKEL (reference sequence). The CDR3 totals 21 residues. Trimming took 0 bases from V and 6 from J; bases not matched to a gene: 20. Here the CDR3 reads CASSQDLRGSSNRGQSGELFF. The CDR3 DNA sequence: TGTGCCAGCAGCCAAGATCTTCGGGGATCGTCGAACAGGGGGCAATCCGGGGAGCTGTTTTTT.

V usage is TRBV5-1 and J usage is TRBJ2-7; TRBD2 agrees at 15 bases. The V and J ends lost 5 bases and 6 bases, in that order; junction bases with no gene match: 12. This CDR3 is built from 17 residues. Germline CDR1 is SGHRS and CDR2 is YFSETQ. The CDR3 protein is CASSHRTSGGAVSEQYF. CDR3 bases: TGCGCCAGCAGTCATCGGACTAGCGGGGGGGCCGTCTCCGAGCAGTACTTC.

The rearrangement links TRBV2 to TRBJ2-3; 8 bases are shared with TRBD2. Germline V gene sequence: CDR1 SNHLY, CDR2 FYNNEI. The J segment lost 3 bases and the V segment lost 7 bases, leaving 9 bases of the junction unmatched. There are 15 residues in the CDR3. The CDR3 coding sequence is TGTGCCAGCATCATCTTTACGGGGGGGACAGATACGCAGTATTTT. This encodes CASIIFTGGTDTQYF.

The chain is built from TRBV5-5 and TRBJ1-2; D not certain. Germline lookup yields CDR1 SGHKS and CDR2 YYEKEE (reference sequence). The V end was cut by 4 bases, the J end by 8 bases, with 9 bases between. CDR3 length equals 11 residues. This CDR3 reads CASSDGTGYTF. CDR3 in DNA: TGTGCCAGCAGCGATGGCACGGGCTACACCTTC.